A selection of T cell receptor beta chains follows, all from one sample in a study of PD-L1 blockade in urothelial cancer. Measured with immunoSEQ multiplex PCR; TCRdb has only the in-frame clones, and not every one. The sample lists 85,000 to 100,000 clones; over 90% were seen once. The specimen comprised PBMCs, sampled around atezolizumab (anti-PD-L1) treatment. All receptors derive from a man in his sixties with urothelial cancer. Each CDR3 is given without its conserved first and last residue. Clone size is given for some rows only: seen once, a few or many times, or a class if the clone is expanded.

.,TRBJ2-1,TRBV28,ASSHLSWLAGRSANEQF
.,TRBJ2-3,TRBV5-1,ASRSEGADTQY
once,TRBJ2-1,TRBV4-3,ASSQSGTGYNEQF
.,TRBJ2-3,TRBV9,ASSPGSTADTQY
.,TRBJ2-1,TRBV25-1,ASSPGGTSYNEQF
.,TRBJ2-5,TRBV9,ASSVATQGGRETQY
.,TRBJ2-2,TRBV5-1,ASSLDKLAGELF
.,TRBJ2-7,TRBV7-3,ASSLKARGSCYEQY
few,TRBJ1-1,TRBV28,ASRSWGGVGTEAF
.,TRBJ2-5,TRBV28,ASSSLAENQETQY
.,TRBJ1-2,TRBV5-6,ASSGLDTYGYT
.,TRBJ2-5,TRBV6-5,ASSYGRGSGQETQY
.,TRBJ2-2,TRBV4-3,ASSQETRVYAGELF
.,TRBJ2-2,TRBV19,ASSREFSGTANTGELF
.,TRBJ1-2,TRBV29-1,SVLGTGQGFDGYT
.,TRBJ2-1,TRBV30,AWSPFGWTGAYNEQF
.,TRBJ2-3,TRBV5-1,ASSLGGGGASTDTQY
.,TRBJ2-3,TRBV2,ASNERGRVDTQY
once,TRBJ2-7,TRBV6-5,ASSYAGGPSYEQY
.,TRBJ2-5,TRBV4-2,ASSPSGGETQY
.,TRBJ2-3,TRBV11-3,ASSQDRADTQY
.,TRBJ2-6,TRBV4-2,ASSQDPSRSGANVLT
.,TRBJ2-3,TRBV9,ASSVAGTDTQY
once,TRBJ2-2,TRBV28,ASSLLHSGELF
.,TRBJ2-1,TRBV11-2,ASSFSSGGDNEQF
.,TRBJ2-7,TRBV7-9,ASSSRDRISGQY
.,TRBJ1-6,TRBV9,ASSGQGAYNSPLH
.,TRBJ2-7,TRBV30,AWSETVYEQY
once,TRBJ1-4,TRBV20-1,SARGRNELF
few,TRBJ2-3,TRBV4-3,ASSERDYQSTDTQY
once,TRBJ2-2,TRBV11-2,ASGKGEANTGELF
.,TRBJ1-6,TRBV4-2,ASSQRTGESSPLH
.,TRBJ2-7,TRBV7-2,ASSLALTSGGAVDEQY
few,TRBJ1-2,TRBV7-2,ASSPAGGGSYGYT
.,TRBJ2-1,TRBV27,ASSEPTSGLLREQF
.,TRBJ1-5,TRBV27,ASSYSGRSNQPQH
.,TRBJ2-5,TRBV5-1,ASSFNQETQY
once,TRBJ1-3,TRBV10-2,ASSEVFRGSSGNTIY
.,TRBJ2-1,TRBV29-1,SGREGPNEQF
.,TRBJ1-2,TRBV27,ASSLLGDKANYGYT
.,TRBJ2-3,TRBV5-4,ASSPVGSARGTDTQY
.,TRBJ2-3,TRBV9,ASSVGTSGGTDTQY
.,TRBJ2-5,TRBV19,ASSIPGIETQY
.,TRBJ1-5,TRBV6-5,ASSGPSGQPQH
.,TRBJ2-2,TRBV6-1,ASSGQGNTGELF
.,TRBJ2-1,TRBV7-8,ASRPTGGGRQF
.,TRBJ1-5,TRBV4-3,ASSLRDRDQPQH
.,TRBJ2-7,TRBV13,ASSEEGNYEQY
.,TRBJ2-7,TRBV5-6,ASRRGSSYEQY
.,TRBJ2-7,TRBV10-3,AISESGTSGSYEQY
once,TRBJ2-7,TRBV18,ASSPTSLASSYEQY
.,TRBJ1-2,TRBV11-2,ASSYRANYGYT